This TCR beta chain was recorded in a study of glioma-infiltrating T cells after dendritic cell vaccination. The repertoire was sequenced with immunoSEQ multiplex PCR; TCRdb's copy has only in-frame clones and lacks some. The sample has about 76,000 clones, 87% seen once; the top ten hold more than 2%. Turning to this clone: Its antigen is as yet unknown.

Noted time point: after dendritic cell vaccination, including at tumor progression/relapse. All glioblastoma patients lacked an isocitrate dehydrogenase mutation. Germline loops: CDR1 SGHNT, CDR2 YYREEE (reference sequence). J lost 4 bases, V lost 1 base, and 10 bases had no gene match. CDR3 length: 16 amino acids. Findings and limits, study-wide: Longer survival after dendritic cell vaccination followed higher pretreatment TIL content.

Sequences were derived from blood, sampled after dendritic cell vaccination. V usage is TRBV5-4 and J usage is TRBJ2-5, with 7 nucleotides matching TRBD2. The clonotype was recovered from a human donor with glioblastoma. In nucleotides, the CDR3 is TGTGCCAGCAGCTTGTCTGGCGGGAGTGGTCGAGAGACCCAGTACTTC. Protein sequence: CASSLSGGSGRETQYF.